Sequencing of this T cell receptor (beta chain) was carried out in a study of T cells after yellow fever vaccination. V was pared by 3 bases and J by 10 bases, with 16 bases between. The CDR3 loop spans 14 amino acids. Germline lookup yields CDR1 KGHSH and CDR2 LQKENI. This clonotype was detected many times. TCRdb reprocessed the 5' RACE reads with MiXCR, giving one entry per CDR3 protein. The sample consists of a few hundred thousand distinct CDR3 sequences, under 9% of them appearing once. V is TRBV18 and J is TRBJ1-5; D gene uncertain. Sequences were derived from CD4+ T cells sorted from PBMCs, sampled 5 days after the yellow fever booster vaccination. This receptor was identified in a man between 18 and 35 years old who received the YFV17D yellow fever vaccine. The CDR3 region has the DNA TGTGCCAGCTCACCGGGTCCCCCGGCAAGACCCCAGCATTTT. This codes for CASSPGPPARPQHF.